Following are 5 T cell receptor beta chains from one sample sequenced in a study of PD-1 blockade in classical Hodgkin lymphoma (TCRdb year 2020). Sample time point, as interpreted from the label and publication: cycle 1 day 1 (C1D1), immediately before nivolumab initiation. All trial patients had relapsed after autologous stem cell transplantation, with cohorts A, B and C differing in prior brentuximab vedotin exposure. The receptor library was made with the immunoSEQ multiplex PCR assay. TCRdb took this table from immuneACCESS and kept in-frame rearrangements with V and J called. Such tables lack part of the clones; where checked against another copy, unresolved V genes explain under half of the gap, and the rest is unexplained. Recorded for this sample are more than 50,000 clones; around nine tenths of them occurred a single time. The ten biggest clones cover 9.7% of the sample. The source was peripheral blood mononuclear cells (PBMCs), collected at baseline. The receptors were sampled from a human donor with classical Hodgkin lymphoma.

The J gene is TRBJ2-7, the V gene TRBV7-9; perhaps TRBD1 as D (6 bases). The length of the CDR3 is 14 residues. Germline-derived CDR1 and CDR2 are SEHNR and FQNEAQ (reference sequence). V was pared by 5 bases and J by 1 base, with 12 bases between. CDR3 amino acids: CASSPGAGSYEQYF. Here the CDR3 DNA reads TGTGCCAGCAGCCCAGGGGCCGGATCCTACGAGCAGTACTTC.

The chain combines TRBV25-1 with TRBJ2-7; 14 bases fit TRBD2. This CDR3 has 15 residues. V lost 4 bases and J lost 8; bases outside the gene matches: 7. Germline CDR1 is MGHDK and CDR2 is SYGVNS. The CDR3 spells CASSAGTSGSVKQYF. The CDR3 DNA reads TGTGCCAGCAGTGCGGGGACTAGCGGGAGCGTGAAGCAGTACTTC.

This chain joins TRBV10-1 and TRBJ1-3; TRBD1 is a possible D gene (5 bases). V lost 3 bases, J lost 0 bases, and 12 bases lay in between. This CDR3 region has 16 residues. The germline V gene encodes CDR1 WNHNN and CDR2 SYGVQD (reference sequence). The CDR3 DNA follows: TGCGCCAGCAGTGAAGCCACAGGTCACTCTGGAAACACCATATATTTT. Its protein is CASSEATGHSGNTIYF.

The V call is TRBV10-3, the J call TRBJ1-1; 7 bases are a match to TRBD1. The CDR3 consists of 13 residues. The J segment lost 6 bases and the V segment lost 4 bases, leaving 5 bases of the junction unmatched. In germline, CDR1 is ENHRY, CDR2 SYGVKD. The CDR3 reads CAISAGGLAEAFF. The CDR3 DNA reads TGTGCCATCAGTGCAGGGGGTTTGGCTGAAGCTTTCTTT.

This sequence joins TRBV28 and TRBJ2-2; 9 bases are shared with TRBD2. In germline, CDR1 is MDHEN, CDR2 SYDVKM. The CDR3 is made up of 15 amino acids. Trimming removed 5 bases from V and 7 bases from J; junction bases left unmatched: 8. The CDR3 is CASSNSGRIGGELFF. CDR3 nucleotides: TGTGCCAGCAGTAATAGCGGGAGAATTGGCGGGGAGCTGTTTTTT.